The T cell receptor (beta chain) under discussion was sequenced for a study of blood T cells in healthy people across ages. Overall study: About one barcoded beta molecule was captured per two T cells (by template switching).

The authors ran a second PCR of roughly 6 to 11 cycles using a sample-barcoded 5' primer and a J-beta primer mix. MiXCR was run by TCRdb on the 5' RACE reads, yielding one entry per CDR3 protein. The table lists 380,000 or so distinct CDR3 sequences, about 55% of them singletons. This clonotype was picked up a small number of times. It may be a read error: a sequence one base away is much more abundant. In germline, CDR1 is LGHDT, CDR2 YNNKEL (reference sequence). There are 16 residues in the CDR3. Trimming left V 1 base short and J 6 bases short, with 16 bases between. Sequencing used blood. V gene TRBV3-1 combines with J gene TRBJ1-5; the D gene is possibly TRBD1 (5 bases). This TCR came from a man in his fifties or sixties in good health. The CDR3 DNA follows: TGTGCCAGCAGCCAAGGCGTCAGGGTAGGAGGTCAGCCCCAGCATTTT. It translates to CASSQGVRVGGQPQHF.